One sample yielded the 23 T cell receptor beta chains listed below, sequenced in a study of early T cells in non-severe SARS-CoV-2 infection. TCRdb reprocessed the 5' RACE reads with MiXCR, giving one entry per CDR3 protein. Of over 75,000 distinct CDR3 sequences detected, under 15% appear once; the ten largest clones hold 2% to 2.5%. Sequencing used whole blood. The source of these receptors is an adult who was a healthcare worker with PCR-confirmed SARS-CoV-2 infection or an uninfected control (not recorded which).

J is TRBJ1-3 and V is TRBV20-1; the D gene is possibly TRBD1 (5 bases). Trimming removed 1 base from V and 0 bases from J, with 10 bases in between. Germline CDR1 reads DFQATT; CDR2 reads SNEGSKA (reference sequence). This CDR3 comprises 15 residues. This CDR3 reads CSARVPDSSGNTIYF. Written as DNA, the CDR3 is TGCAGTGCTAGAGTCCCCGACAGCTCTGGAAACACCATATATTTT.

In this sample, this clonotype turned up many times. This rearrangement joins TRBV7-2 to TRBJ2-1, with D uncertain. Germline V gives CDR1 SGHTA, CDR2 FQGNSA. The CDR3 has 13 amino acids. Trimming cost V 4 bases and J 12 bases, with 16 bases left between them. CDR3: CASSSPPRLAQFF. The CDR3 region has the DNA TGTGCCAGCAGCTCGCCGCCGCGCCTCGCGCAGTTCTTC.

Regarding this clonotype: This may stem from a read error, because a much larger clone lies one nucleotide away. V is TRBV9 and J is TRBJ1-1, with D possibly TRBD1 on 6 matching bases. The CDR3 sequence is 15 residues long. Germline loops: CDR1 SGDLS, CDR2 YYNGEE. In DNA form, the CDR3 reads TGTGCCAGCAGCCAACGCCTAGGGGGTAACACTGAAGTTTTCTTT. Translated: CASSQRLGGNTEVFF.

The V gene is TRBV28, the J gene TRBJ2-7; D assignment may be TRBD1 or TRBD2 (5 bases each). V lost 2 bases, J lost 3 bases, and 14 bases lay in between. The CDR3 totals 15 residues. Germline V CDR1 and CDR2: MDHEN, SYDVKM. Written as DNA, the CDR3 is TGTGCCAGCAGTTTACAGGGACCCGGGAACTACGAGCAGTACTTC. It encodes CASSLQGPGNYEQYF. Drawing the rest from reference TRBV28 and TRBJ2-7, the complete variable domain is DVKVTQSSRYLVKRTGEKVFLECVQDMDHENMFWYRQDPGLGLRLIYFSYDVKMKEKGDIPEGYSVSREKKERFSLILESASTNQTSMYLCASSLQGPGNYEQYFGPGTRLTVT.

The J gene is TRBJ1-1, the V gene TRBV19; D uncertain. Germline V gene lookup returns CDR1 LNHDA and CDR2 SQIVND (reference sequence). This CDR3 has 13 amino acids. V dropped 3 bases and J dropped 4 bases, with 9 bases sitting between them. The CDR3 sequence: CASSMEWGTEAFF. CDR3 DNA sequence: TGTGCCAGTAGTATGGAGTGGGGCACTGAAGCTTTCTTT.

The J gene is TRBJ2-3, the V gene TRBV3-1, with D possibly matching TRBD1 (6 bases). The CDR3 consists of 13 residues. Trimming removed 4 bases at V and 8 bases at J, with 13 bases between. Germline V CDR1 and CDR2: LGHDT, YNNKEL (reference sequence). This CDR3 reads CASSLRQESTQYF. CDR3 nucleotides: TGTGCCAGCAGCCTCCGACAGGAAAGTACGCAGTATTTT.

The chain employs TRBV29-1 and TRBJ1-1; D not certain. Trimming cost V 4 bases and J 2 bases, with 14 bases left between them. Germline-derived CDR1 and CDR2 are SQVTM and ANQGSEA. This CDR3 comprises 14 residues. The CDR3 DNA follows: TGCAGCGTTGCTGCCTCAAGAGGCAACACTGAAGCTTTCTTT. Translating gives CSVAASRGNTEAFF.

This clonotype was seen a handful of times. This chain links TRBV2 with TRBJ2-2; possible D gene TRBD1, 6 bases. Germline V gene sequence: CDR1 SNHLY, CDR2 FYNNEI. V was trimmed by 0 bases and J by 4 bases, leaving 12 bases between them. This CDR3 has 16 residues. This chain's CDR3 is CASSEAGAGTTGELFF. The CDR3 nucleotides are TGTGCCAGCAGTGAAGCGGGGGCGGGCACCACCGGGGAGCTGTTTTTT. The full variable domain, its missing parts supplied by reference TRBV2 and TRBJ2-2, is EPEVTQTPSHQVTQMGQEVILRCVPISNHLYFYWYRQILGQKVEFLVSFYNNEISEKSEIFDDQFSVERPDGSNFTLKIRSTKLEDSAMYFCASSEAGAGTTGELFFGEGSRLTVL.

This clonotype was observed a handful of times. The chain carries TRBV7-2 and TRBJ1-3; TRBD1 aligns across 8 bases. V shed 5 bases, J shed 0 bases, and the junction held 12 bases outside the gene matches. The CDR3 contains 18 residues. Germline-derived CDR1 and CDR2 are SGHTA and FQGNSA. The CDR3 region has the DNA TGTGCCAGCAGCCTAGGACAGGGAGGATTCCACTCTGGAAACACCATATATTTT. This translates into CASSLGQGGFHSGNTIYF.

V gene TRBV6-5 combines with J gene TRBJ2-7; D ambiguous. The length of the CDR3 is 15 residues. Germline lookup yields CDR1 MNHEY and CDR2 SVGAGI. V lost 3 bases and J lost 2, with 14 bases in between. The CDR3 sequence is CASSYGRADTYEQYF. The CDR3 DNA sequence: TGTGCCAGCAGTTATGGACGGGCAGACACCTACGAGCAGTACTTC.

The chain recombines TRBV10-2 with TRBJ1-1, with D uncertain. Trimming cost V 2 bases and J 9 bases, with 13 bases left between them. Germline CDR1 reads WSHSY; CDR2 reads SAAADI. This CDR3 has 13 residues. The CDR3, as DNA: TGCGCCAGCAGTGAGGCGGAGGAGAGAAAAGCTTTCTTT. Its translation is CASSEAEERKAFF.

This clonotype was observed a few times. V and J are TRBV12-3 or TRBV12-4 and TRBJ2-3, with 7 bases that match TRBD1. V shed 6 bases and J 2 bases; nucleotides not matched to a gene: 8. The length of the CDR3 is 15 residues. CDR3 residues: CASRHRTGSTDTQYF. CDR3 DNA sequence: TGTGCCAGCAGACATAGGACAGGCTCCACAGATACGCAGTATTTT.

This clonotype has a count of ten or more. This sequence joins TRBV20-1 and TRBJ1-4, with 7 bases fitting TRBD1. Per germline, CDR1 DFQATT and CDR2 SNEGSKA (reference sequence). V trimming: 2 bases; J trimming: 14 bases; junction bases outside the gene matches: 8. CDR3 length equals 12 residues. The CDR3 is CSARPTGATLFF. The CDR3 bases are TGCAGTGCTAGACCTACAGGGGCTACGCTGTTTTTT.

The gene calls are TRBV29-1 and TRBJ1-2, with D tentatively TRBD1 (5 bases). The germline CDR1 and CDR2 sequences are SQVTM and ANQGSEA. The V end lost 4 bases, the J end lost 4 bases, and 10 bases lay between the germline ends. This CDR3 is 12 amino acids long. The CDR3 protein is CSVGDSSYGYTF. The DNA of the CDR3 is TGCAGCGTTGGGGACTCTTCCTATGGCTACACCTTC.

The V and J genes are TRBV28 and TRBJ1-4, with 7 bases fitting TRBD1. This CDR3 spans 14 amino acids. In germline, CDR1 is MDHEN, CDR2 SYDVKM. V dropped 3 bases and J dropped 10; count of bases not matched to a gene: 8. CDR3 protein: CASSLAAGGGKLFF. The DNA for the CDR3 is TGTGCCAGCAGTTTGGCGGCAGGGGGGGGAAAACTGTTTTTT.

This chain uses TRBV7-3 with TRBJ2-1; D is possibly TRBD1 (6 bases). The CDR3 contains 15 residues. The germline V gene encodes CDR1 SGHTA and CDR2 FQGTGA. V gave up 3 bases and J gave up 7 bases, with 16 bases separating them. CDR3 bases: TGTGCCAGCAGCTTCGGGTATGGACAGCAAAATGAGCAGTTCTTC. Translation: CASSFGYGQQNEQFF.

There are a few counts of this clonotype. This rearrangement joins TRBV6-1 to TRBJ1-5; D remains unclear. This CDR3 region has 14 residues. V lost 4 bases and J lost 5, with 12 bases in between. Germline assignment: CDR1 MNHNS and CDR2 SASEGT. The CDR3 nucleotides are TGTGCCAGCAGTGGCCGGACCGCGGATCAGCCCCAGCATTTT. As protein: CASSGRTADQPQHF.

This clonotype has a handful of counts. V gene TRBV6-2 or TRBV6-3 combines with J gene TRBJ2-1, with TRBD2 identical over 9 bases. V was clipped by 6 bases and J by 4 bases; unmatched bases: 4. CDR3 length: 14 residues. Germline V lookup: CDR1 MNHEY, CDR2 SVGEGT. DNA for the CDR3: TGTGCCAGCAGCCGGCTAGCGGGGTACAATGAGCAGTTCTTC. It encodes CASSRLAGYNEQFF.

There are a few counts of this clonotype. The rearrangement links TRBV5-4 to TRBJ2-3, with 11 bases lining up with TRBD2. The germline V gene encodes CDR1 SGHNT and CDR2 YYREEE (reference sequence). The CDR3 covers 15 residues. Germline trimming cut 5 bases from V and 4 bases from J; bases unmatched to any gene: 6. CDR3 nucleotide sequence: TGTGCCAGCAGATATAGCGGGGGGGGAGCAGATACGCAGTATTTT. It specifies CASRYSGGGADTQYF.

This clonotype appeared many times. This chain connects TRBV3-1 to TRBJ2-5; unclear D gene. Germline V CDR1 and CDR2: LGHDT, YNNKEL (reference sequence). The CDR3 is made up of 13 amino acids. Trimming took off 4 bases at V and 4 bases at J, with 10 bases between the two ends. In nucleotides, the CDR3 is TGTGCCAGCAGCCGATACAGCTCAGAGACCCAGTACTTC. Residues: CASSRYSSETQYF.

This clonotype was observed many times. This sequence joins TRBV4-1 and TRBJ1-5; a weak D match, TRBD1 (6 bases). The ends were cut back, 0 bases at V and 4 bases at J, with 13 bases in the middle. Germline CDR1 and CDR2: MGHRA and YSYEKL. This CDR3 contains 16 residues. DNA of the CDR3: TGCGCCAGCAGCCAAGATCGGGGAGGGGGGAATCAGCCCCAGCATTTT. Translation: CASSQDRGGGNQPQHF.

This clonotype has ten or more counts. The V gene is TRBV20-1, the J gene TRBJ1-5, with a possible D match to TRBD1 (5 bases). Germline V gene sequence: CDR1 DFQATT, CDR2 SNEGSKA (reference sequence). The V end was cut by 6 bases, the J end by 0 bases, with 12 bases between. CDR3 size: 14 residues. The CDR3, as DNA: TGCAGTGCACTGCAGGGATATAGCAATCAGCCCCAGCATTTT. This gives the protein CSALQGYSNQPQHF.

This clonotype was detected many times. The chain uses TRBV6-5 and TRBJ1-4; D unresolved. The CDR3 is 16 amino acids. V gave up 6 bases and J gave up 10 bases, with 24 bases separating them. Germline V gene sequence: CDR1 MNHEY, CDR2 SVGAGI. In nucleotides, the CDR3 is TGTGCCAGCAGCCTTAGTCAGGCGAGCGGTGAAGTAAAACTGTTTTTT. This translates into CASSLSQASGEVKLFF.